The rows below give T cell receptor beta chains drawn from one sample of a study of T cell responses to AZD1222 COVID-19 vaccine. Assay used: immunoSEQ multiplex PCR; TCRdb lists only in-frame clones, some missing. The data show about 140,000 clones, approximately 90% seen once. This specimen was peripheral blood, taken on day 0 of AZD1222 vaccination. Receptors originate from an adult in good health. The CDR3 runs from the conserved cysteine through the conserved F or W. A D gene is named only where the DNA matches it firmly. A row's size may be missing; if present it is once, few, many or a size class.

>TRBJ1-3|TRBD1|NA|TRBV5-1
TGCGCCAGCAGCCGACAGGGGGACTTTACGGACACCATATATTTT
CASSRQGDFTDTIYF
>TRBJ1-6|TRBD1|NA|TRBV9
TGTGCCAGCAGCGTAGGGACAGGAGATTCACCCCTCCACTTT
CASSVGTGDSPLHF
>TRBJ1-5|NA|once|TRBV7-9
TGTGCCAGCAGCACCCCTCTCGAGGATCAACATCAGCCCCAGCATTTT
CASSTPLEDQHQPQHF
>TRBJ2-7|NA|once|TRBV7-8
TGTGCCAGCAGCTTAGTGGACGAGCAGTACTTC
CASSLVDEQYF
>TRBJ2-2|NA|NA|TRBV5-5
TGTGCCAGCAGCTTGATGCAGGGCGGCACCGGGGAGCTGTTTTTT
CASSLMQGGTGELFF
>TRBJ2-1|TRBD2|NA|TRBV28
TGTGCCAGCAGTTCCCCGGGACTAGCACACAATGAGCAGTTCTTC
CASSSPGLAHNEQFF
>TRBJ1-1|NA|NA|TRBV9
TGTGCCAGCAGCCTAACAGGGCCCGCGGAAGCTTTCTTT
CASSLTGPAEAFF
>TRBJ1-2|NA|NA|TRBV30
TGTGCCTGGAGTAACCCCCTTAGGGGTTCCCTTGGCTACACCTTC
CAWSNPLRGSLGYTF
>TRBJ2-7|NA|NA|TRBV4-3
TGCGCCAGCAGCCAAGGAGTAGGAGGGCAGTACTTC
CASSQGVGGQYF
>TRBJ1-1|NA|NA|TRBV5-8
TGTGCCAGCAGCTTTAACGGGGGGGGCACTGAAGCTTTCTTT
CASSFNGGGTEAFF